This T cell receptor (beta chain) is from a study of CD8+CD57+ T cells in acquired aplastic anemia. The table lists this clonotype with many counts. A much larger clone differs from this one at a single base, so this may be a read error. Flow cytometry had shown expanded CD8+CD57+ cells in the patients chosen for sequencing. Profiles of TCR beta VDJ and CDR3 were generated from a genomic DNA template. TCRdb reanalysed the reads using MiXCR and keeps one entry per CDR3 protein. The data show 150,000 to 200,000 distinct CDR3 sequences, around half seen once. The CDR3 is 13 amino acids. CDR1 and CDR2 (germline): SGHTA, FQGTGA. V was pared by 0 bases and J by 7 bases, with 10 bases between.

The TCR sequence derives from a human donor with aplastic anemia. This chain uses TRBV7-3 with TRBJ2-7, with D hard to call. The specimen sequenced was sorted CD4+, CD8+, or CD8+CD57+ T cells (not recorded which) from PBMCs. The CDR3 region is CASSLTAGEEQYF. The CDR3 nucleotides are TGTGCCAGCAGCTTAACCGCTGGTGAGGAGCAGTACTTC.